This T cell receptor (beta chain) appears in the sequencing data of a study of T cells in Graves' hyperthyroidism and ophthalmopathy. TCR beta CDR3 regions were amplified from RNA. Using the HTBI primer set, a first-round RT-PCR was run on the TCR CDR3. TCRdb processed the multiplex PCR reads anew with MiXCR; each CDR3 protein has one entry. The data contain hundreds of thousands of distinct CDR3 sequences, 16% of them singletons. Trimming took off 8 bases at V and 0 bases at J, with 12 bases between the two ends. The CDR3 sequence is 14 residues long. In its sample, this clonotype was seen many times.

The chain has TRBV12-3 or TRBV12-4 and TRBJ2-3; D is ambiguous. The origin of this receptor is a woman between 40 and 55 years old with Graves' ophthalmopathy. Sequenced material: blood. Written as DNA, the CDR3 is TGTGCCAGCTTACGGATCCATAGCACAGATACGCAGTATTTT. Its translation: CASLRIHSTDTQYF.